This entry concerns a single T cell receptor beta chain. The target antigen is unknown. The entry originates in a study of blood T cells in healthy people across ages. A second PCR, run for about 6 to 11 cycles, used a sample-barcoded 5' primer plus a J-beta primer mix. TCRdb recomputed calls from the 5' RACE reads with MiXCR, one row per CDR3 protein. The repertoire includes 250,000 to 300,000 distinct CDR3 sequences, roughly 29% of them detected once, and around 29% sits in the top ten. General study findings and limits: Underestimates were what the diversity estimates from one million T cells were considered to be. While age rose, TCR beta diversity per million T cells dropped in a roughly linear way. Long-lived donors exceeded aged donors in naive CD4+ cells and diversity.

Per individual sample, total RNA of at least 5 micrograms was extracted. This CDR3 is built from 14 residues. Trimming cost V 5 bases and J 2 bases, with 10 bases left between them. Germline CDR1 is ENHRY and CDR2 is SYGVKD. The sample comprised blood. The receptor was derived from an older woman in good health. This chain uses TRBV10-3 with TRBJ1-3; D is ambiguous. CDR3 region: CAISSGSTGNTIYF. The CDR3 DNA is TGTGCCATCAGTAGCGGGTCCACTGGAAACACCATATATTTT.